This entry lists 3 T cell receptor beta chains sequenced from one sample in a study of cytomegalovirus exposure and HLA in healthy donors. Primers included in the PCR were 60 Vbeta and 13 Jbeta primers. The data were produced by immunoSEQ multiplex PCR, yet TCRdb's version contains in-frame clones alone and is incomplete. The sample yields under 120,000 clones, of which the top ten take up approximately 0.6%. Specimen: PBMCs. The receptor set was obtained from a middle-aged man in good health and CMV-seronegative.

V gene TRBV27 combines with J gene TRBJ2-7; D unresolved. V was shortened by 3 bases and J by 1 base, with 7 bases between the two germline ends. The CDR3 consists of 13 residues. Germline loops: CDR1 MNHEY, CDR2 SMNVEV (reference sequence). CDR3: CASSLADSYEQYF. DNA for the CDR3: TGTGCCAGCAGTTTGGCCGATTCCTACGAGCAGTACTTC.

This chain joins TRBV7-9 and TRBJ1-2; D unresolved. This CDR3 spans 14 amino acids. Looked up from germline, CDR1 is SEHNR and CDR2 is FQNEAQ (reference sequence). The V end was cut by 1 base, the J end by 1 base, with 7 bases between. This CDR3 is CASSLGSVNYGYTF. The CDR3 DNA follows: TGTGCCAGCAGCTTAGGATCAGTTAACTATGGCTACACCTTC.

The chain combines TRBV19 with TRBJ2-7; possibly TRBD2 for D (7 bases). Between the trimmed V and J ends, which lost 3 bases and 7 bases, there was a span of 16 bases. CDR1 and CDR2 (germline): LNHDA, SQIVND (reference sequence). The CDR3 covers 14 residues. The CDR3 here is CASSIGGRVMEQYF. Written as DNA, the CDR3 is TGTGCCAGTAGTATCGGGGGGCGGGTAATGGAGCAGTACTTC.